This TCR beta chain was recovered during a study of blood T cell repertoires in COVID-19. Turning to the study itself: T cells, B-cell-depleted T cells, or PBMCs supplied cDNA or gDNA.

This CDR3 has 14 amino acids. Germline trimming cut 5 bases from V and 3 bases from J; bases unmatched to any gene: 5. The germline V gene has CDR1 WNHNN and CDR2 SYGVQD (reference sequence). The data were produced by immunoSEQ multiplex PCR, yet TCRdb's version contains in-frame clones alone and is incomplete. The sample shows almost 200,000 clones, 79% of them seen only once. A Seattle source enrolled patients during active infection and followed them longitudinally. V usage is TRBV10-1 and J usage is TRBJ2-7; 9 bases match TRBD2. This clonotype was sampled from a middle-aged woman with COVID-19, enrolled during active disease. Sequencing was carried out using peripheral blood. The CDR3 is CASSLAGVSYEQYF. The CDR3 nucleotides are TGCGCCAGCAGTTTAGCGGGAGTAAGCTACGAGCAGTACTTC.